A selection of T cell receptor beta chains follows, all from one sample in a study of T cell changes during pregnancy in multiple sclerosis. Method: immunoSEQ multiplex PCR; TCRdb's copy keeps in-frame clones and lacks some. The sample records approximately 34,000 clones, less than 95% being singletons. The sequenced sample was CD8+ T cells from peripheral blood mononuclear cells, obtained before pregnancy. The receptors derive from a female donor with multiple sclerosis, enrolled in a pregnancy study. CDR3s include the opening cysteine and the closing phenylalanine or tryptophan. The order of the fields is J gene, D gene, clone size, V gene, CDR3 length, CDR3 DNA, CDR3 protein. The D gene is left open where the match is weak. For some rows the clone size is stated as once, few or many, or as a class when expanded; others skip it.

j_gene: TRBJ2-7
d_gene: -
abundance: -
v_gene: TRBV9
len: 17
CDR3nt: TGTGCCAGCAGCGTAGCCCCCGGCGTGGGCGGGATGTACGAGCAGTACTTC
CDR3aa: CASSVAPGVGGMYEQYF

j_gene: TRBJ1-1
d_gene: -
abundance: few
v_gene: TRBV27
len: 11
CDR3nt: TGTGCCAGCCGAGTGAACACTGAAGCTTTCTTT
CDR3aa: CASRVNTEAFF

j_gene: TRBJ1-2
d_gene: -
abundance: -
v_gene: TRBV19
len: 15
CDR3nt: TGTGCCAGTAGTATTGACAGGCCCAGGTTTATCGGCTACACCTTC
CDR3aa: CASSIDRPRFIGYTF

j_gene: TRBJ2-1
d_gene: TRBD2
abundance: -
v_gene: TRBV29-1
len: 15
CDR3nt: TGCAGCGTCGCTGGGACTAGCGGGAGCTACAATGAGCAGTTCTTC
CDR3aa: CSVAGTSGSYNEQFF

j_gene: TRBJ1-6
d_gene: TRBD1
abundance: once
v_gene: TRBV7-3
len: 13
CDR3nt: TGTGCCAGCGGGACAGGGGGTGGTTCACCCCTCCACTTT
CDR3aa: CASGTGGGSPLHF

j_gene: TRBJ2-3
d_gene: -
abundance: once
v_gene: TRBV7-9
len: 15
CDR3nt: TGTGCCAGCAGCTTAGTCTCCCTTAGCACAGATACGCAGTATTTT
CDR3aa: CASSLVSLSTDTQYF

j_gene: TRBJ2-3
d_gene: -
abundance: -
v_gene: TRBV9
len: 13
CDR3nt: TGTGCCAGCAGCGAGCCCTTGCGGATTACGCAGTATTTT
CDR3aa: CASSEPLRITQYF

j_gene: TRBJ2-7
d_gene: TRBD1
abundance: once
v_gene: TRBV7-9
len: 14
CDR3nt: TGTGCCAGCAGCTTCAGACAGGGGGGTGGAGAGCAGTACTTC
CDR3aa: CASSFRQGGGEQYF

j_gene: TRBJ1-2
d_gene: -
abundance: -
v_gene: TRBV14
len: 13
CDR3nt: TGTGCCAGCAGCCAAGCGTCTCGGTATGGCTACACCTTC
CDR3aa: CASSQASRYGYTF

j_gene: TRBJ2-7
d_gene: TRBD2
abundance: -
v_gene: TRBV11-2
len: 18
CDR3nt: TGTGCCAGCAGCTTAGCAACCTGGCGGGAGGCCGACTCCTACGAGCAGTACTTC
CDR3aa: CASSLATWREADSYEQYF

j_gene: TRBJ2-7
d_gene: TRBD2
abundance: -
v_gene: TRBV9
len: 15
CDR3nt: TGTGCCAGCAGCGTAGGGACTAGCGTATTCGACGAGCAGTACTTC
CDR3aa: CASSVGTSVFDEQYF

j_gene: TRBJ2-7
d_gene: TRBD2
abundance: -
v_gene: TRBV10-1
len: 15
CDR3nt: TGCGCCAGCAGTCCACGGACTAGCGGGAGGTACGAGCAGTACTTC
CDR3aa: CASSPRTSGRYEQYF

j_gene: TRBJ2-7
d_gene: TRBD2
abundance: -
v_gene: TRBV10-3
len: 15
CDR3nt: TGTGCCATCAGCAGGACTAGCGGGAGTTCCTACGAGCAGTACTTC
CDR3aa: CAISRTSGSSYEQYF

j_gene: TRBJ2-7
d_gene: TRBD1
abundance: -
v_gene: TRBV19
len: 11
CDR3nt: TGTGCCACCTCGACAGGGCGCGAGCAGTACTTC
CDR3aa: CATSTGREQYF

j_gene: TRBJ2-1
d_gene: TRBD2
abundance: -
v_gene: TRBV5-4
len: 17
CDR3nt: TGTGCCAGCAGCTTCCGACTAGCGGGCCCCTCCGCCAATGAGCAGTTCTTC
CDR3aa: CASSFRLAGPSANEQFF

j_gene: TRBJ1-3
d_gene: TRBD1
abundance: once
v_gene: TRBV6-1
len: 15
CDR3nt: TGTGCCAGCAGTGAGTGGACAGGGTCTGGAAACACCATATATTTT
CDR3aa: CASSEWTGSGNTIYF

j_gene: TRBJ2-1
d_gene: TRBD2
abundance: -
v_gene: TRBV6-4
len: 15
CDR3nt: TGTGCCAGCAGTGACCCGCGGGAGGCCAACAATGAGCAGTTCTTC
CDR3aa: CASSDPREANNEQFF

j_gene: TRBJ1-1
d_gene: -
abundance: medium-sized
v_gene: TRBV6-4
len: 14
CDR3nt: TGTGCCAGCAGTGACTCGGCGGGGGTTACTGAAGCTTTCTTT
CDR3aa: CASSDSAGVTEAFF

j_gene: TRBJ1-1
d_gene: -
abundance: -
v_gene: TRBV29-1
len: 13
CDR3nt: TGCAGCGCCAAAAGCGGGGGGGACACTGAAGCTTTCTTT
CDR3aa: CSAKSGGDTEAFF

j_gene: TRBJ1-2
d_gene: -
abundance: -
v_gene: TRBV4-2
len: 14
CDR3nt: TGTGCCAGCAGCCAAGCGGGTGAAAACTATGGCTACACCTTC
CDR3aa: CASSQAGENYGYTF

j_gene: TRBJ2-7
d_gene: TRBD2
abundance: -
v_gene: TRBV27
len: 12
CDR3nt: TGTGCCAGTGGGAGGGGATTCTACGAGCAGTACTTC
CDR3aa: CASGRGFYEQYF

j_gene: TRBJ2-1
d_gene: -
abundance: -
v_gene: TRBV5-4
len: 17
CDR3nt: TGTGCCAGCAGCCCGGGGGAAGGGGGTCGTGGGGAGGGTGAGCAGTTCTTC
CDR3aa: CASSPGEGGRGEGEQFF

j_gene: TRBJ1-2
d_gene: -
abundance: -
v_gene: TRBV11-2
len: 16
CDR3nt: TGTGCCAGCAGCTCGACAGTTGGGGTGGCTAACTATGGCTACACCTTC
CDR3aa: CASSSTVGVANYGYTF

j_gene: TRBJ1-2
d_gene: -
abundance: -
v_gene: TRBV7-2
len: 14
CDR3nt: TGTGCCAGCAGCTTAGAAGACAGCTTTTATGGCTACACCTTC
CDR3aa: CASSLEDSFYGYTF

j_gene: TRBJ2-7
d_gene: TRBD1
abundance: -
v_gene: TRBV27
len: 13
CDR3nt: TGTGCCAGCAGTCTCGGACAGGGGGACGAGCAGTACTTC
CDR3aa: CASSLGQGDEQYF

j_gene: TRBJ2-3
d_gene: -
abundance: -
v_gene: TRBV2
len: 16
CDR3nt: TGTGCCAGCAGTGAACCCCTTTTGGGTAGGGGAGATACGCAGTATTTT
CDR3aa: CASSEPLLGRGDTQYF

j_gene: TRBJ1-5
d_gene: -
abundance: -
v_gene: TRBV27
len: 15
CDR3nt: TGTGCCAGCAGTTTATCGGGGCAGGCCCATCAGCCCCAGCATTTT
CDR3aa: CASSLSGQAHQPQHF

j_gene: TRBJ1-5
d_gene: TRBD1
abundance: -
v_gene: TRBV7-2
len: 16
CDR3nt: TGTGCCAGCAGCTTAGGGACAGGCTGGAGCAATCAGCCCCAGCATTTT
CDR3aa: CASSLGTGWSNQPQHF

j_gene: TRBJ1-2
d_gene: TRBD1
abundance: -
v_gene: TRBV27
len: 13
CDR3nt: TGTGCCAGCAGGCCGGGACAGGGCTATGGCTACACCTTC
CDR3aa: CASRPGQGYGYTF

j_gene: TRBJ1-1
d_gene: -
abundance: -
v_gene: TRBV7-2
len: 16
CDR3nt: TGTGCCAGCAGCTTCGGCAGGGGATACATGAACACTGAAGCTTTCTTT
CDR3aa: CASSFGRGYMNTEAFF

j_gene: TRBJ2-7
d_gene: -
abundance: -
v_gene: TRBV11-1
len: 14
CDR3nt: TGTGCCAGCAATCTGGCCAGGAACTCCTACGAGCAGTACTTC
CDR3aa: CASNLARNSYEQYF

j_gene: TRBJ2-3
d_gene: -
abundance: -
v_gene: TRBV19
len: 12
CDR3nt: TGTGCCAGTAGTATGGGCGCAGATACGCAGTATTTT
CDR3aa: CASSMGADTQYF

j_gene: TRBJ1-6
d_gene: TRBD1
abundance: -
v_gene: TRBV9
len: 18
CDR3nt: TGTGCCAGCAGCGTATCAGGAGGGGGCACGACCTATAATTCACCCCTCCACTTT
CDR3aa: CASSVSGGGTTYNSPLHF

j_gene: TRBJ1-1
d_gene: -
abundance: -
v_gene: TRBV10-2
len: 11
CDR3nt: TGCGCCAGCAGGATGAGTACTGAAGCTTTCTTT
CDR3aa: CASRMSTEAFF

j_gene: TRBJ2-3
d_gene: TRBD2
abundance: once
v_gene: TRBV5-4
len: 17
CDR3nt: TGTGCCAGCAGCCCCGGGACTAGCGGGGGACACACAGATACGCAGTATTTT
CDR3aa: CASSPGTSGGHTDTQYF

j_gene: TRBJ1-3
d_gene: -
abundance: -
v_gene: TRBV27
len: 13
CDR3nt: TGTGCCAGCAGTCCCCTATCTGGAAACACCATATATTTT
CDR3aa: CASSPLSGNTIYF

j_gene: TRBJ1-1
d_gene: -
abundance: -
v_gene: TRBV5-1
len: 15
CDR3nt: TGCGCCAGCAAAAATTACTCCCGTGGGAACACTGAAGCTTTCTTT
CDR3aa: CASKNYSRGNTEAFF

j_gene: TRBJ2-6
d_gene: -
abundance: -
v_gene: TRBV5-4
len: 17
CDR3nt: TGTGCCAGCAGCATCCGACGACCGGGGACTGGGGCCAACGTCCTGACTTTC
CDR3aa: CASSIRRPGTGANVLTF

j_gene: TRBJ1-1
d_gene: -
abundance: -
v_gene: TRBV20-1
len: 10
CDR3nt: TGCAGTGCTAGAGTCCCGGGAGCTTTCTTT
CDR3aa: CSARVPGAFF